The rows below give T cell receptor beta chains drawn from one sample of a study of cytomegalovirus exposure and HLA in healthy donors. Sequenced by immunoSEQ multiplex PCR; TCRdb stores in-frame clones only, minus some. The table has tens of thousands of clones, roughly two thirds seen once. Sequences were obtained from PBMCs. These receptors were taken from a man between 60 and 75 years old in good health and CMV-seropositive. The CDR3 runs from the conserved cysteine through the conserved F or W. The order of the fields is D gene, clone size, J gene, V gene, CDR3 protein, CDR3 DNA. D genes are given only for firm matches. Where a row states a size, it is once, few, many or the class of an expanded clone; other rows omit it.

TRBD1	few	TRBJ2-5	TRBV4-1	CASSQGQGGFQETQYF	TGCGCCAGCAGCCAAGGACAGGGGGGCTTCCAAGAGACCCAGTACTTC
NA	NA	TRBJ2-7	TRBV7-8	CASSSQGTTPYEQYF	TGTGCCAGCAGCTCGCAGGGGACTACTCCCTACGAGCAGTACTTC
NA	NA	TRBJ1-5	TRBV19	CASSNRVSGSNQPQHF	TGTGCCAGTAGCAACAGGGTAAGTGGAAGCAATCAGCCCCAGCATTTT
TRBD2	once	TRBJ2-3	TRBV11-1	CASSFPIAGDGTDTQYF	TGTGCCAGCAGTTTCCCCATAGCGGGAGACGGCACAGATACGCAGTATTTT
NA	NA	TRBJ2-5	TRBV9	CASSVEGHIKETQYF	TGTGCCAGCAGCGTAGAGGGACACATAAAAGAGACCCAGTACTTC
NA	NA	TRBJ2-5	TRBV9	CASSVPPDTGIGTQYF	TGTGCCAGCAGCGTACCCCCAGACACCGGGATCGGGACCCAGTACTTC
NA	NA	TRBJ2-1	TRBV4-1	CASSQDTGYEQFF	TGCGCCAGCAGCCAAGATACGGGATATGAGCAGTTCTTC
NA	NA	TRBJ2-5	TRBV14	CASSLSGGDQYF	TGTGCCAGCAGCCTATCCGGGGGTGACCAGTACTTC
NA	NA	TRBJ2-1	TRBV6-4	CASSPGFYNEQFF	TGTGCCAGCAGTCCCGGTTTCTACAATGAGCAGTTCTTC
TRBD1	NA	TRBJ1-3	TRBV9	CASSDGTEGNTIYF	TGTGCCAGCAGCGACGGGACAGAAGGAAACACCATATATTTT
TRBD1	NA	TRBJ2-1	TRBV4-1	CASSLGQGAQNEQFF	TGCGCCAGCAGCCTCGGACAGGGGGCGCAGAATGAGCAGTTCTTC
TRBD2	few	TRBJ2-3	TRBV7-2	CASSLGSGGPQLDTQYF	TGTGCCAGCAGCTTAGGTAGCGGGGGGCCACAACTAGATACGCAGTATTTT
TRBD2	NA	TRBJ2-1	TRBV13	CASSRDYLSYNEQFF	TGTGCCAGCAGCCGGGACTACCTTTCCTACAATGAGCAGTTCTTC
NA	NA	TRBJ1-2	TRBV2	CASSESGPQVRAMSYTF	TGTGCCAGCAGTGAGAGCGGACCCCAAGTAAGGGCTATGAGCTACACCTTC
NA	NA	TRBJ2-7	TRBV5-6	CASSLAQDSYEQYF	TGTGCCAGCAGCTTGGCGCAGGACTCCTACGAGCAGTACTTC
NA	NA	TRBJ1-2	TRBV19	CASSIDLVGYTF	TGTGCCAGTAGTATAGATCTCGTCGGCTACACCTTC
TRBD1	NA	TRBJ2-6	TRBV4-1	CASSPQGVGANVLTF	TGCGCCAGCAGCCCCCAGGGGGTTGGGGCCAACGTCCTGACTTTC
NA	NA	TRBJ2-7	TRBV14	CASSTQNYEQYF	TGTGCCAGCAGTACACAGAACTACGAGCAGTACTTC
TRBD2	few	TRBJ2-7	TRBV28	CASSLQRGGVYF	TGTGCCAGCAGTTTACAACGGGGGGGAGTGTACTTC
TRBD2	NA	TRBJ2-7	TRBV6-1	CASSEDGLAYEQYF	TGTGCCAGCAGTGAAGACGGACTAGCCTACGAGCAGTACTTC
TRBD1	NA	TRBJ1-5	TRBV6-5	CASSQQGVGNQPQHF	TGTGCCAGCAGCCAGCAGGGGGTCGGCAATCAGCCCCAGCATTTT
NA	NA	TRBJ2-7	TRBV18	CASSYLGGAGYEQYF	TGTGCCAGCTCGTACCTGGGGGGTGCAGGCTACGAGCAGTACTTC
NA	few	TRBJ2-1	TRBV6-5	CASSYSYSTSEQFF	TGTGCCAGCAGTTACTCCTACAGTACCAGTGAGCAGTTCTTC
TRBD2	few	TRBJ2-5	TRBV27	CASSPGGMGKTQYF	TGTGCCAGCAGTCCGGGGGGTATGGGTAAGACCCAGTACTTC
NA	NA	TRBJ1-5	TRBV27	CASRDSTGYQPQHF	TGTGCCAGCAGAGATTCCACAGGGTACCAGCCCCAGCATTTT
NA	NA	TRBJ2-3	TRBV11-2	CASSLVPGGLTDTQYF	TGTGCCAGCAGCTTAGTTCCGGGGGGCCTCACAGATACGCAGTATTTT
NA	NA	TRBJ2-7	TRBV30	CAWSTFSQGDSYEQYF	TGTGCCTGGAGCACGTTCTCCCAGGGCGACTCCTACGAGCAGTACTTC
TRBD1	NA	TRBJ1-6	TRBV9	CASSMGTATDNSPLHF	TGTGCCAGCAGCATGGGGACAGCGACGGATAATTCACCCCTCCACTTT
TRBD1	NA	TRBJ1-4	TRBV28	CASSQTTGATNEKLFF	TGTGCCAGCAGCCAAACCACAGGGGCAACTAATGAAAAACTGTTTTTT
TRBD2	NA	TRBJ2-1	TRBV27	CASRAWTSGRNNEQFF	TGTGCCAGCCGCGCTTGGACTAGCGGGAGAAACAATGAGCAGTTCTTC
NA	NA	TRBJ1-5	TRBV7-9	CASSKNTGNSNQPQHF	TGTGCCAGCAGCAAGAACACAGGGAATAGCAATCAGCCCCAGCATTTT
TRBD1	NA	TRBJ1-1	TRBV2	CASSYRGPEYTEAFF	TGTGCCAGCAGTTACAGGGGGCCGGAGTACACTGAAGCTTTCTTT
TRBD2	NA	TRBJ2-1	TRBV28	CASKLAGVGMDNEQFF	TGTGCCAGCAAGTTAGCGGGAGTCGGAATGGACAATGAGCAGTTCTTC
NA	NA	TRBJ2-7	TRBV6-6	CASMSSYEQYF	TGTGCCAGCATGAGCTCCTACGAGCAGTACTTC
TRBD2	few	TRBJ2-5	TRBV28	CATMVSGTSGTQYF	TGTGCCACCATGGTCTCCGGGACTAGCGGGACCCAGTACTTC
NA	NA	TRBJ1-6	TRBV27	CASRVSRASPLHF	TGTGCCAGCAGGGTATCCAGGGCCTCACCCCTCCACTTT
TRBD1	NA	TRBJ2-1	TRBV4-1	CASSQDGTENNEQFF	TGCGCCAGCAGCCAAGACGGGACAGAGAACAATGAGCAGTTCTTC
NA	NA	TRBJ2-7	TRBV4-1	CASSQAGQSSYEQYF	TGCGCCAGCAGCCAAGCTGGGCAGAGCTCCTACGAGCAGTACTTC
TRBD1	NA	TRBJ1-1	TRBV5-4	CASSLGGQGAGNTEAFF	TGTGCCAGCAGCTTGGGGGGACAGGGGGCAGGGAACACTGAAGCTTTCTTT
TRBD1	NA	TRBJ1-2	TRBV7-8	CASSQRDRSNYGYTF	TGTGCCAGCAGCCAGCGGGACAGGTCAAACTATGGCTACACCTTC
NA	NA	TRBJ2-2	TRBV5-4	CASSLGAQRSTGELFF	TGTGCCAGCAGCTTGGGGGCCCAGCGGAGCACCGGGGAGCTGTTTTTT
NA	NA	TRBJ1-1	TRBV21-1	CASRSASFNTEAFF	TGTGCCAGCAGATCCGCCAGTTTTAACACTGAAGCTTTCTTT
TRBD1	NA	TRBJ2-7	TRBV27	CASSLGQGSYEQYF	TGTGCCAGCAGTCTGGGACAGGGGTCCTACGAGCAGTACTTC
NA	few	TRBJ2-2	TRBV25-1	CASSGHTRGGLRTGELFF	TGTGCCAGCAGTGGTCACACCCGGGGAGGTCTTCGTACCGGGGAGCTGTTTTTT
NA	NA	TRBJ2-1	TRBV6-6	CASSLREEIINEQFF	TGTGCCAGCAGCCTAAGGGAGGAGATAATAAATGAGCAGTTCTTC
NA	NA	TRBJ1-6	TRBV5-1	CASSLADSPLHF	TGCGCCAGCAGCTTGGCGGATTCACCCCTCCACTTT
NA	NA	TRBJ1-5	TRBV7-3	CASSWTGGQPQHF	TGTGCCAGCAGCTGGACTGGAGGTCAGCCCCAGCATTTT
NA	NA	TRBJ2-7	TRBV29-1	CSVVGGYEQYF	TGCAGCGTTGTAGGGGGCTACGAGCAGTACTTC
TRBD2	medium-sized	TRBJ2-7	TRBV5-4	CASSYSGAFSYEQYF	TGTGCCAGCAGCTATAGCGGGGCTTTCTCCTACGAGCAGTACTTC
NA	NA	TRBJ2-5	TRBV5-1	CASSLHAPQTQYF	TGCGCCAGCAGCTTGCATGCGCCGCAGACCCAGTACTTC
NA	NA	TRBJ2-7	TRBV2	CASSEVAGREQYF	TGTGCCAGCAGTGAAGTTGCGGGTCGCGAGCAGTACTTC
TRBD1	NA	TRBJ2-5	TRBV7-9	CASSLGQGLYQETQYF	TGTGCCAGCAGCTTAGGACAGGGATTGTACCAAGAGACCCAGTACTTC
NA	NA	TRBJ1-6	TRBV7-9	CASSLADRPSNSPLHF	TGTGCCAGCAGCTTAGCGGACAGACCTTCTAATTCACCCCTCCACTTT